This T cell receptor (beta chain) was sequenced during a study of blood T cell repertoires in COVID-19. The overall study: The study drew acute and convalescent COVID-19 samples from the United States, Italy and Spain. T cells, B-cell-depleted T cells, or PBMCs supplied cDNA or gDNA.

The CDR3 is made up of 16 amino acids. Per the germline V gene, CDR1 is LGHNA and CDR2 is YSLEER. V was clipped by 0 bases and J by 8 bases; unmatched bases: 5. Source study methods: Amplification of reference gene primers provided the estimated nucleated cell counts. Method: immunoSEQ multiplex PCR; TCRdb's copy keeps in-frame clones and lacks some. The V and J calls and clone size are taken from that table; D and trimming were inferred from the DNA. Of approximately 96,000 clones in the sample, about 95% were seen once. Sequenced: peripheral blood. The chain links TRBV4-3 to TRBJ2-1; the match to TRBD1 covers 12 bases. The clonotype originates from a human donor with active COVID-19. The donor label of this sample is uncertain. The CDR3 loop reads CASSQDTGQGADEQFF. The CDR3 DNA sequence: TGCGCCAGCAGCCAAGATACGGGACAGGGGGCTGATGAGCAGTTCTTC.